The source of this T cell receptor (beta chain) is a study of blood T cell repertoires in COVID-19. As for the study in general: Sources were T cells, B-cell-depleted T cells, or PBMCs; the material itself was cDNA or gDNA.

In the original workflow: Reference gene primer amplification yielded estimated nucleated cell counts. The protocol was immunoSEQ multiplex PCR, while the TCRdb copy is restricted to in-frame clones and leaves out a portion. V, J and clone size reflect that table, while D and trimming were determined from the DNA. In the table there are over 200,000 clones, 83% of which are singletons. Sequenced input: peripheral blood. The origin of this receptor is a woman in her twenties or thirties with COVID-19, enrolled during active disease.

The CDR3: CAWRDLGGSMYEQYF. In DNA form, the CDR3 reads TGTGCCTGGAGGGATCTGGGGGGGTCGATGTACGAGCAGTACTTC. The chain links TRBV30 to TRBJ2-7, with 7 positions matching TRBD2. Unmatched junction bases numbered 12, after V lost 3 bases and J lost 4 bases. CDR3 size: 15 residues. The germline CDR1 and CDR2 sequences are GTSNPN and SVGIG (reference sequence).